This paragraph covers one T cell receptor beta chain sequence. Vbeta (60) and Jbeta (13) primers were used in the PCR. The table came from immunoSEQ multiplex PCR; TCRdb's copy has only in-frame clones and leaves some out. Here the sample spans fewer than 50,000 clones, roughly 60% being singletons. CDR1 is KGHSH and CDR2 is LQKENI in the germline V gene. The trim removed 4 bases at V and 8 bases at J, leaving 7 bases unmatched. The CDR3 runs to 13 residues. This sample was included in a study of cytomegalovirus exposure and HLA in healthy donors. The specimen was PBMCs. V is TRBV18 and J is TRBJ1-1; 7 positions agree with TRBD1. This TCR came from a man aged 55 to 69 in good health and CMV-seropositive. The CDR3 bases are TGTGCCAGCTCACGGTCGACAGGGTCGGAAGCTTTCTTT. Amino acid sequence: CASSRSTGSEAFF.